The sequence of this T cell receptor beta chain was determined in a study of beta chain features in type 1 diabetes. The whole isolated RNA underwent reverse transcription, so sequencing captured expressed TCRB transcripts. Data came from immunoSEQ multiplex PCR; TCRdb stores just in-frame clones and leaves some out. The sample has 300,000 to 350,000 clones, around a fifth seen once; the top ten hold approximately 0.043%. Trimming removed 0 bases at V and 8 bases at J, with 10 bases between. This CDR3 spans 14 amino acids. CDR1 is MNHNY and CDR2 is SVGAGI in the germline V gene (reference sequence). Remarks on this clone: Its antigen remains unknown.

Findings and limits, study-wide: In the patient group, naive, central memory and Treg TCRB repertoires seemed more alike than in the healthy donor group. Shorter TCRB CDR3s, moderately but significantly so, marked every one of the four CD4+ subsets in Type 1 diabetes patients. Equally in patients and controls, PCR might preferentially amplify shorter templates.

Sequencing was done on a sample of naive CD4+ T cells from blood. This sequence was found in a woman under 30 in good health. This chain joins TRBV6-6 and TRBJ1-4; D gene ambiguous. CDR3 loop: CASSYSSEGEKLFF. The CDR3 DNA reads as TGTGCCAGCAGTTACTCCTCGGAGGGAGAAAAACTGTTTTTT.